This T cell receptor beta chain stems from a study of blood T cells in healthy people across ages. Trimming cost V 4 bases and J 1 base; bases outside gene matches: 9. CDR1 SGHRS and CDR2 YFSETQ come from the germline V gene. The CDR3 runs to 16 residues. It was with a sample-barcoded 5' primer and a J-beta primer mix that a second PCR of roughly 7 to 12 cycles was run. TCRdb ran MiXCR on the 5' RACE reads and lists one entry per CDR3 protein. The sample yields 1,800,000 or so distinct CDR3 sequences, 39% seen once. The receptor was isolated from a human donor in good health. V is TRBV5-1 and J is TRBJ2-5; 8 bases line up with TRBD1. Sequences were obtained from blood. The CDR3 reads CASSMDRATSQETQYF. The CDR3 nucleotides read TGCGCCAGCAGCATGGACAGGGCTACCTCCCAAGAGACCCAGTACTTC.